The 23 T cell receptor beta chains presented below share a single source sample, sequenced in a study of blood T cell repertoires in COVID-19. Produced via immunoSEQ multiplex PCR; TCRdb's table is partial and in-frame only. The sample shows about 140,000 clones, about four fifths of them seen only once. Source material: peripheral blood. Receptors were obtained from a human donor in a cohort sampled during active COVID-19.

Points on this clone: One end of the junction fails to match germline, which may point to a read error. This chain connects TRBV7-7 to TRBJ2-2, with TRBD2 matching over 12 bases. Germline values: CDR1 SSHAT, CDR2 FNYEAQ (reference sequence). This CDR3 spans 18 amino acids. The CDR3 coding sequence is TGTGCTAGCAGCCGATTACTAGCGGGAGGTACGAACACCGGGGAGCTGTTTTTT. This translates into CASSRLLAGGTNTGELFF.

This rearrangement joins TRBV6-5 to TRBJ2-7; the match to TRBD1 covers 12 bases. J lost 2 bases, V lost 5 bases, and 4 bases had no gene match. CDR3 size: 15 residues. Germline CDR1 reads MNHEY; CDR2 reads SVGAGI. The CDR3 loop reads CASSPRDRGPYEQYF. The CDR3, as DNA: TGTGCCAGCAGTCCCCGGGACAGGGGGCCCTACGAGCAGTACTTC.

This chain's CDR3 is CASSYSGGVTF. CDR3 DNA sequence: TGTGCCAGCAGTTACTCGGGAGGGGTCACCTTC. The chain carries TRBV6-5 and TRBJ1-2; D may be TRBD1 (5 bases). The germline gives CDR1 MNHEY, CDR2 SVGAGI. Trimming removed 0 bases from V and 13 bases from J, with 9 bases in between. The CDR3 sequence is 11 residues long.

This clone has only a few counts. The V gene is TRBV24-1, the J gene TRBJ2-6, with 9 bases matching TRBD1. The CDR3 contains 16 residues. The J segment lost 3 bases and the V segment lost 4 bases, leaving 3 bases of the junction unmatched. CDR1 is KGHDR, CDR2 SFDVKD, per germline. DNA of the CDR3: TGTGCCACCAGTGAACAGGGGGCGGATGGGGCCAACGTCCTGACTTTC. It codes for CATSEQGADGANVLTF.

The chain joins TRBV12-3 or TRBV12-4 to TRBJ2-3, with D unresolved. The CDR3 is 12 amino acids. The V end was cut by 6 bases, the J end by 8 bases, with 12 bases between. CDR3 amino acids: CASSPTRGTQYF. CDR3 DNA sequence: TGTGCCAGCAGCCCTACGAGAGGTACGCAGTATTTT.

V gene TRBV2 combines with J gene TRBJ2-1; TRBD2 aligns across 9 bases. Losses at the gene ends were 0 bases for V and 2 bases for J; bases not matched to a gene: 5. The CDR3 extends over 17 amino acids. Germline V gene sequence: CDR1 SNHLY, CDR2 FYNNEI. Here the CDR3 reads CASSEAGASGTYNEQFF. CDR3 DNA: TGTGCCAGCAGTGAAGCGGGGGCTAGCGGGACCTACAATGAGCAGTTCTTC.

Only a few counts were recorded for this clone. This chain connects TRBV7-2 to TRBJ2-3; 14 nucleotides agree with TRBD2. The germline CDR1 and CDR2 sequences are SGHTA and FQGNSA. Trimming removed 4 bases from V and 3 bases from J; junction bases left unmatched: 3. The CDR3 length is 16 residues. CDR3 nucleotide sequence: TGTGCCAGCAGCTCACGACTAGCGGGAGGGACAGATACGCAGTATTTT. This codes for CASSSRLAGGTDTQYF.

The rearrangement uses TRBV28 and TRBJ1-2; TRBD1 is a possible D gene (5 bases). The CDR3 loop spans 14 amino acids. Germline-derived CDR1 and CDR2 are MDHEN and SYDVKM. V was cut by 6 bases and J by 4 bases, with 15 bases left in between. The CDR3 nucleotides read TGTGCCAGCAGGCCCGACAGCGTCTCCTATGGCTACACCTTC. Residues: CASRPDSVSYGYTF.

This clone has just a few counts. The J gene is TRBJ2-7, the V gene TRBV10-2; TRBD2 matches at 10 bases. The germline V gene encodes CDR1 WSHSY and CDR2 SAAADI. This CDR3 has 13 residues. Unmatched junction bases numbered 2, after V lost 5 bases and J lost 4 bases. The CDR3, as DNA: TGCGCCAGCAGTACGGGACTAGCGTACGAGCAGTACTTC. It specifies CASSTGLAYEQYF.

This rearrangement joins TRBV7-8 to TRBJ1-1; maybe TRBD1 (5 bases). There are 18 residues in the CDR3. The ends were cut back, 0 bases at V and 1 base at J, with 18 bases in the middle. Germline V CDR1 and CDR2: SGHVS, FQNEAQ. The CDR3 is CASSLAGRLGAPNTEAFF. In DNA form, the CDR3 reads TGTGCCAGCAGCTTAGCCGGTCGTTTAGGGGCCCCGAACACTGAAGCTTTCTTT. The complete variable domain, with remaining parts taken from reference TRBV7-8 and TRBJ1-1, reads GAGVSQSPRYKVAKRGQDVALRCDPISGHVSLFWYQQALGQGPEFLTYFQNEAQLDKSGLPSDRFFAERPEGSVSTLKIQRTQQEDSAVYLCASSLAGRLGAPNTEAFFGQGTRLTVV.

CDR3 sequence: CASSPRGLLKNIQYF. The DNA for the CDR3 is TGTGCCAGCAGCCCTAGGGGGCTCCTGAAAAACATTCAGTACTTC. The chain joins TRBV27 to TRBJ2-4; 7 bases fit TRBD1. Germline trimming cut 6 bases from V and 4 bases from J; bases unmatched to any gene: 9. Looked up from germline, CDR1 is MNHEY and CDR2 is SMNVEV (reference sequence). CDR3 length: 15 amino acids.

This sequence joins TRBV5-1 and TRBJ2-1, with D possibly matching TRBD1 (6 bases). Germline V lookup: CDR1 SGHRS, CDR2 YFSETQ. This CDR3 spans 15 amino acids. The V gene lost 1 base and the J gene lost 4 bases, with 12 bases spanning the gap. The CDR3 bases are TGCGCCAGCAGCTTGCTACAGGGATCATACAATGAGCAGTTCTTC. Its translation is CASSLLQGSYNEQFF. The whole variable domain, remainder taken from reference TRBV5-1 and TRBJ2-1, is KAGVTQTPRYLIKTRGQQVTLSCSPISGHRSVSWYQQTPGQGLQFLFEYFSETQRNKGNFPGRFSGRQFSNSRSEMNVSTLELGDSALYLCASSLLQGSYNEQFFGPGTRLTVL.

This chain joins TRBV6-5 and TRBJ2-3, with TRBD2 identical over 13 bases. V was clipped by 8 bases and J by 3 bases; unmatched bases: 5. Germline V gene data show CDR1 as MNHEY and CDR2 as SVGAGI. This CDR3 has 15 residues. The CDR3 nucleotides are TGTGCCAGCGCCGTGACTAGCGGGGGGACAGATACGCAGTATTTT. It yields the protein CASAVTSGGTDTQYF.

The genes are TRBV7-2 and TRBJ2-3; 14 positions agree with TRBD2. The CDR3 has 17 amino acids. Germline V lookup: CDR1 SGHTA, CDR2 FQGNSA. The ends lost 1 base at V and 4 bases at J; junction bases unmatched: 4. CDR3 sequence reads: CASSLDPGLAGADTQYF. The DNA for the CDR3 is TGTGCCAGCAGCTTAGATCCGGGACTAGCGGGAGCAGATACGCAGTATTTT.

This clone was detected only a few times. The V and J genes are TRBV5-4 and TRBJ2-1; 11 nucleotides agree with TRBD1. With V trimmed by 4 bases and J by 3 bases, 6 bases remained unmatched. The CDR3 is made up of 16 amino acids. Germline lookup yields CDR1 SGHNT and CDR2 YYREEE (reference sequence). CDR3 bases: TGTGCCAGCAGCCCCCGGACAGGGGGCAACTACAATGAGCAGTTCTTC. This encodes CASSPRTGGNYNEQFF.

This clone was detected once. The rearrangement joins TRBV2 to TRBJ2-3; 11 nucleotides match TRBD2. The CDR3 spans 16 residues. Germline trimming cut 6 bases from V and 1 base from J; bases unmatched to any gene: 6. Germline loops: CDR1 SNHLY, CDR2 FYNNEI. The CDR3 DNA follows: TGTGCCAGCAGCCCGCTACTAGCGGGAGGCACAGATACGCAGTATTTT. It codes for CASSPLLAGGTDTQYF.

The V and J genes are TRBV14 and TRBJ2-3; D gene ambiguous. Germline V gives CDR1 SGHDN, CDR2 FVKESK. The CDR3 loop spans 12 amino acids. V lost 0 bases and J 9 bases, leaving 7 bases between the germline ends. CDR3 sequence reads: CASSQDTRTQYF. CDR3 DNA sequence: TGTGCCAGCAGCCAAGATACACGAACGCAGTATTTT.

The CDR3 nucleotides are TGTGCCAGCAAGGGTTCCGGACTGAGGAATGGCTACACCTTC. Translation: CASKGSGLRNGYTF. The V call is TRBV25-1, the J call TRBJ1-2; no definite D call. Trimming removed 7 bases from V and 6 bases from J, with 18 bases in between. CDR1 and CDR2 from the germline V gene are MGHDK and SYGVNS. This CDR3 is built from 14 residues.

Turning to this clone: The sample carries other DNA sequences with the same CDR3. CDR3 sequence (DNA): TGTGCCAGCAGCTTAGCGGGGGGTGGTGAAAAACTGTTTTTT. Its translation: CASSLAGGGEKLFF. The rearrangement joins TRBV7-2 to TRBJ1-4, with D perhaps matching TRBD1 (5 bases). The CDR3 is made up of 14 amino acids. Germline lookup yields CDR1 SGHTA and CDR2 FQGNSA. Trimming took 0 bases from V and 7 from J, leaving 9 bases between them.

V and J are TRBV11-2 and TRBJ2-1; D is possibly TRBD1 (6 bases). The V end lost 9 bases, the J end lost 1 base, and 16 bases lay between the germline ends. The CDR3 consists of 15 residues. Germline V CDR1 and CDR2: SGHAT, FQNNGV. The CDR3 bases are TGTGCCAGTCAACTTAACAGGGTGTCCTACAATGAGCAGTTCTTC. It specifies CASQLNRVSYNEQFF. The complete variable domain, with remaining parts taken from reference TRBV11-2 and TRBJ2-1, reads EAGVAQSPRYKIIEKRQSVAFWCNPISGHATLYWYQQILGQGPKLLIQFQNNGVVDDSQLPKDRFSAERLKGVDSTLKIQPAKLEDSAVYLCASQLNRVSYNEQFFGPGTRLTVL.

This clone appeared once. V and J are TRBV7-2 and TRBJ2-2; 13 bases are a match to TRBD2. The CDR3 is 17 amino acids. Losses at the gene ends were 5 bases for V and 3 bases for J; bases not matched to a gene: 6. Germline V gives CDR1 SGHTA, CDR2 FQGNSA. The CDR3 DNA reads as TGTGCCAGCAGCCAACTAGCGGGAGGGGGGTACACCGGGGAGCTGTTTTTT. It yields the protein CASSQLAGGGYTGELFF.

The chain uses TRBV10-1 and TRBJ2-3, with D perhaps matching TRBD2 (6 bases). This CDR3 has 13 amino acids. Trimming took 6 bases from V and 0 from J, leaving 7 bases between them. From germline, CDR1 is WNHNN and CDR2 SYGVQD (reference sequence). In DNA, the CDR3 is TGCGCCAGCAGCGGGACTAGCACAGATACGCAGTATTTT. It specifies CASSGTSTDTQYF.

CDR3 DNA sequence: TGTGCCAGCAGAAAAGACAGCACCGGGGAGCTGTTTTTT. Residues: CASRKDSTGELFF. The rearrangement uses TRBV6-5 and TRBJ2-2; a possible D gene is TRBD1 (5 bases). This CDR3 has 13 residues. The ends were cut back, 6 bases at V and 4 bases at J, with 9 bases in the middle. Germline lookup yields CDR1 MNHEY and CDR2 SVGAGI.